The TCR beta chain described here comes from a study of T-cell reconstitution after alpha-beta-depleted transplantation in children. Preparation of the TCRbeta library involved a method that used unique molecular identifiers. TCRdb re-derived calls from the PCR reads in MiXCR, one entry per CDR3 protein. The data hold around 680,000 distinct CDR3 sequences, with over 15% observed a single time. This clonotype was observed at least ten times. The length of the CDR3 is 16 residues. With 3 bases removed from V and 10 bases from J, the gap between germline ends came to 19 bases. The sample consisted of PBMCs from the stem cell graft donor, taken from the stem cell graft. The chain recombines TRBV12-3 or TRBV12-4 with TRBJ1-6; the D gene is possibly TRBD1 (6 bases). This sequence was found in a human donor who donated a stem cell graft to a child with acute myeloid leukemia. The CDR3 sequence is CASSFRLGRGNSPLHF. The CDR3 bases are TGTGCCAGCAGTTTCCGTTTGGGCAGGGGAAACTCACCCCTCCACTTT.